The 9 T cell receptor beta chains in this list originate from one sample, sequenced in a study of blood T cells in healthy people across ages. A second about 7 to 11 cycle PCR used barcoded and J-beta primers. Each CDR3 protein gets one entry after TCRdb re-called the 5' RACE reads with MiXCR. The sample lists approximately 360,000 distinct CDR3 sequences; about 49% were seen once. Sequencing was performed on blood. The source of these receptors is a man between 60 and 75 years old in good health.

The chain employs TRBV6-2 or TRBV6-3 and TRBJ2-3, with D possibly matching TRBD2 (7 bases). V gave up 6 bases and J gave up 14 bases, with 21 bases separating them. The CDR3 has 13 residues. Germline V gene lookup returns CDR1 MNHEY and CDR2 SVGEGT. Here the CDR3 reads CASSLAEGGRWYF. CDR3 in DNA: TGTGCCAGCAGCTTGGCGGAGGGGGGGAGATGGTATTTT.

This clonotype was recorded only once. The CDR3 here is CASSPSGFNTGELFF. CDR3 nucleotide sequence: TGCGCCAGCAGCCCAAGCGGGTTTAACACCGGGGAGCTGTTTTTT. V gene TRBV4-3 combines with J gene TRBJ2-2; D perhaps matches TRBD2 (6 bases). Germline CDR1 LGHNA, CDR2 YSLEER. This CDR3 spans 15 amino acids. Trimming took off 4 bases at V and 2 bases at J, with 11 bases between the two ends.

This rearrangement joins TRBV6-2 or TRBV6-3 to TRBJ2-1, with 7 bases identical to TRBD2. Judging by the DNA end, TRBJ2-7 fits better; the J call may be wrong. The germline CDR1 and CDR2 sequences are MNHEY and SVGEGT. The CDR3 runs 16 residues. This chain's CDR3 is CASTTPGGSSYNEQYF. In nucleotides, the CDR3 is TGTGCCAGCACCACTCCGGGCGGGAGCTCCTACAATGAGCAGTACTTC.

The chain recombines TRBV5-1 with TRBJ1-1; maybe TRBD1 (5 bases). In germline, CDR1 is SGHRS, CDR2 YFSETQ. This CDR3 has 14 residues. V dropped 4 bases and J dropped 0 bases, with 10 bases sitting between them. CDR3 protein: CASSISGLNTEAFF. CDR3 sequence (DNA): TGCGCCAGCAGCATCTCGGGGCTGAACACTGAAGCTTTCTTT.

This clonotype was picked up a small number of times. The rearrangement links TRBV7-6 to TRBJ2-1; 12 nucleotides match TRBD1. Germline CDR1 reads SGHVS; CDR2 reads FNYEAQ. CDR3 length: 18 amino acids. Germline trimming cut 4 bases from V and 7 bases from J; bases unmatched to any gene: 14. The DNA of the CDR3 is TGTGCCAGCAGCTCTATTGTGGGGACAGGGGGCTTGGGTAATGAGCAGTTCTTC. Translated: CASSSIVGTGGLGNEQFF.

Ten or more counts support this clonotype. The chain is built from TRBV5-5 and TRBJ2-1; D is unclear. This CDR3 comprises 18 residues. CDR1 is SGHKS, CDR2 YYEKEE, per germline (reference sequence). Trimming pared 0 bases from V and 5 bases from J, leaving 21 bases between. DNA for the CDR3: TGTGCCAGCAGCTTGGGAACCGTCAGCCTGAAACTGAACAATGAGCAGTTCTTC. Encoded protein: CASSLGTVSLKLNNEQFF.

The gene calls are TRBV5-1 and TRBJ2-7; D unresolved. With 4 bases removed from V and 2 bases from J, the gap between germline ends came to 10 bases. This CDR3 contains 13 residues. The V gene's germline CDR1 is SGHRS and CDR2 YFSETQ. The CDR3 nucleotides are TGCGCCAGCAGCGTCGGCGGAGCCTACGAGCAGTACTTC. Its protein product is CASSVGGAYEQYF.

The J gene is TRBJ2-7, the V gene TRBV7-2, with 14 bases fitting TRBD2. With V trimmed by 4 bases and J by 3 bases, 11 bases remained unmatched. This CDR3 comprises 18 residues. Looked up from germline, CDR1 is SGHTA and CDR2 is FQGNSA. DNA of the CDR3: TGTGCCAGCAGCTCGACGCCCGGGACTAGCGGGGGTCTCTACGAGCAGTACTTC. Amino acid sequence: CASSSTPGTSGGLYEQYF.

The rearrangement links TRBV6-2 or TRBV6-3 to TRBJ1-1; no reliable D call. This CDR3 has 13 residues. The germline gives CDR1 MNHEY, CDR2 SVGEGT. Trimming removed 5 bases at V and 4 bases at J, with 11 bases between. This chain's CDR3 is CASSLLAGTEAFF. The CDR3 coding sequence is TGTGCCAGCAGTCTCCTGGCAGGCACTGAAGCTTTCTTT.